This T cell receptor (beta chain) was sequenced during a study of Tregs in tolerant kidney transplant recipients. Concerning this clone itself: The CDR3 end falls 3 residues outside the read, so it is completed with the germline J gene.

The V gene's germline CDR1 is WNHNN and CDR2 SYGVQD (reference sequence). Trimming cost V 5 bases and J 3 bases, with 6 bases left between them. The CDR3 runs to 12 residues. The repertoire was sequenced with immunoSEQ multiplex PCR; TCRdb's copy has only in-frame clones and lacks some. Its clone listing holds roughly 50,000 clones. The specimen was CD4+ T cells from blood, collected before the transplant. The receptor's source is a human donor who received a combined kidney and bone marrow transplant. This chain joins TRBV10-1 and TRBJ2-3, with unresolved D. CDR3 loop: CASSTTTDTQYF. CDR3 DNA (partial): TGCGCCAGCAGTACCACAACAGATACG.